This TCR beta chain stems from a study of cytomegalovirus exposure and HLA in healthy donors. Study-wide results and caveats: Several of the most significant clusters were apparently associated with common viral pathogens in a later analysis. Analyzed later, most CMV-associated TCR beta chains appeared HLA-restricted. Sequencing depth across donors, presence/absence analyses assumed, was roughly uniform.

This CDR3 has 12 amino acids. Germline V gives CDR1 SQVTM, CDR2 ANQGSEA. Trimming removed 4 bases from V and 2 bases from J, with 9 bases in between. With 60 Vbeta and 13 Jbeta primers, the PCR was carried out. This table comes from immunoSEQ multiplex PCR, and its TCRdb copy is limited to in-frame clones, with some not included. This sample has about 160,000 clones, with around 80% found just once. Details on this clone: What it binds is unknown.

Material for sequencing was PBMCs. This TCR derives from a man between 40 and 49 years old in good health and CMV-seronegative. The genes are TRBV29-1 and TRBJ2-7, with D possibly TRBD1 on 5 matching bases. The CDR3 here is CSVGGAPYEQYF. CDR3 sequence (DNA): TGCAGCGTTGGGGGCGCACCCTACGAGCAGTACTTC.